These 4 T cell receptor beta chains originate from one sample sequenced in a study of T cell therapy after organ transplantation. Only in-frame clones appear in the TCRdb table, and some are missing; sequencing was by immunoSEQ multiplex PCR. There are under 5,500 clones in the sample; 68% occur only once, and around two fifths lies in the top ten. Indicated time point: 4-8 weeks after completion of therapy. These receptors' targets are unknown. Sequencing used CD8+ T cells from blood, obtained after autologous CMV-specific T cell therapy. Receptor source: a human patient who had received a solid organ transplant and had CMV disease. Some T cells may be provided by the graft donor.

J is TRBJ2-7 and V is TRBV7-9; no clear D. The germline V gene has CDR1 SEHNR and CDR2 FQNEAQ (reference sequence). The length of the CDR3 is 14 residues. V shed 5 bases and J shed 0 bases, with 11 bases lying between them. The CDR3 sequence is CASSPPSSSYEQYF. The CDR3 coding sequence is TGTGCCAGCAGCCCCCCAAGTAGCTCCTACGAGCAGTACTTC.

The chain joins TRBV27 to TRBJ1-2, with 10 bases matching TRBD1. Germline V gives CDR1 MNHEY, CDR2 SMNVEV (reference sequence). CDR3 length: 16 residues. V was pared by 6 bases and J by 2 bases, with 9 bases of the junction left unmatched. Here the CDR3 reads CASRRDRGLSNYGYTF. DNA of the CDR3: TGTGCCAGCAGGAGAGACAGGGGGCTGTCCAACTATGGCTACACCTTC.

The rearrangement uses TRBV4-3 and TRBJ2-7; 7 bases agree with TRBD1. CDR1 is LGHNA, CDR2 YSLEER, per germline. The CDR3 runs to 16 residues. The V segment lost 0 bases and the J segment 3 bases; nucleotides outside the gene matches: 8. CDR3 loop: CASSQETGARDYEQYF. The CDR3 DNA sequence: TGCGCCAGCAGCCAAGAAACAGGGGCTAGGGACTACGAGCAGTACTTC.

This clone was observed a handful of times. CDR3 loop: CAISELPQGRRLLAVVDTQYF. CDR3 coding DNA: TGTGCCATCAGTGAGTTGCCACAGGGAAGGAGGCTACTAGCGGTGGTAGATACGCAGTATTTT. The genes are TRBV10-3 and TRBJ2-3; 8 positions agree with TRBD2. Germline CDR1 is ENHRY and CDR2 is SYGVKD. CDR3 size: 21 residues. V lost 1 base to trimming and J lost 5 bases; unmatched junction nucleotides: 23.